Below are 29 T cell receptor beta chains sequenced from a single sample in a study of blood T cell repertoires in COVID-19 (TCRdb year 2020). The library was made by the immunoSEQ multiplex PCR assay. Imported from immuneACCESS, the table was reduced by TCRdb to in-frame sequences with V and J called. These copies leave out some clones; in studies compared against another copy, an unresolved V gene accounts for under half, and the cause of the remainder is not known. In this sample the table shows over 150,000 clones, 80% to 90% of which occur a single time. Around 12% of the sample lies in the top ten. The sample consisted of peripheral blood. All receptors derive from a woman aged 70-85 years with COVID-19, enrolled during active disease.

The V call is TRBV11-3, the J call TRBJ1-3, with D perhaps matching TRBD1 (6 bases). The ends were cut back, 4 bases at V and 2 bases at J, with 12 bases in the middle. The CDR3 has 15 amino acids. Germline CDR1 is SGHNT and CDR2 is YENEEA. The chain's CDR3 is CASSSRGPAGNTIYF. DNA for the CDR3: TGTGCCAGCAGCTCCAGGGGTCCGGCTGGAAACACCATATATTTT.

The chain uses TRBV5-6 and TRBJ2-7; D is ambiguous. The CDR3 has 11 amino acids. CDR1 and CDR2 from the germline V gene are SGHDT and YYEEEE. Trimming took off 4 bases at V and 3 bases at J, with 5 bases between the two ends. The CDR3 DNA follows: TGTGCCAGCAGCAGAGGCTACGAGCAGTACTTC. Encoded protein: CASSRGYEQYF.

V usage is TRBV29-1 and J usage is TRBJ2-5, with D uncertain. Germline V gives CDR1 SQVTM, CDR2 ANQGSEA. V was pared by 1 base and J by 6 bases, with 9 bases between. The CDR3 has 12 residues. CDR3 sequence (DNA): TGCAGCGTTGAAGGAACAACACAGACCCAGTACTTC. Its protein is CSVEGTTQTQYF.

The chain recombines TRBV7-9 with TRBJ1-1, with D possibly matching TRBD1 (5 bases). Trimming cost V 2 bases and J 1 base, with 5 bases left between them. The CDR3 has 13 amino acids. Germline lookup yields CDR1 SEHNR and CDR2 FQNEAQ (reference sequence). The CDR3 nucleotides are TGTGCCAGCAGCTTAAGGGGGAACACTGAAGCTTTCTTT. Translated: CASSLRGNTEAFF.

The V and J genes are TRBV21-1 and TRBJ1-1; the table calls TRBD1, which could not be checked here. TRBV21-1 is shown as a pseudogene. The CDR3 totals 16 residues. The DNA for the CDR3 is TGTGCCAGCAGCAAAGCGGGCAGGGGGAGTTCCACTGAAGCTTTCTTT. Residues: CASSKAGRGSSTEAFF.

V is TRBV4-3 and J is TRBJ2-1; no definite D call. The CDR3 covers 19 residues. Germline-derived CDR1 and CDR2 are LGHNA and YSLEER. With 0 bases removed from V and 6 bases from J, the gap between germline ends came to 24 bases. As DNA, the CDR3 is TGCGCCAGCAGCCAAGATGCGGTTTCTCCCCTCCAAGGTGGCAATGAGCAGTTCTTC. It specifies CASSQDAVSPLQGGNEQFF.

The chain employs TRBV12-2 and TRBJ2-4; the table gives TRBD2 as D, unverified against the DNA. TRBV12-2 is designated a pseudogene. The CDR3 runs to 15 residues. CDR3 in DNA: TGTGCAAGTCGCTTACCTCGTCTAGCCAAAAACATTCAGTACTTC. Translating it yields CASRLPRLAKNIQYF.

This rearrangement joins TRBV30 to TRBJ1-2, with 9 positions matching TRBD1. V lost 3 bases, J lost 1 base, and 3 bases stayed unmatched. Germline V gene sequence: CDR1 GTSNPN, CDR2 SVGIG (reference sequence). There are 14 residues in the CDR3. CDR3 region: CAWRWDRDNYGYTF. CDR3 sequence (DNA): TGTGCCTGGAGATGGGACAGGGATAACTATGGCTACACCTTC.

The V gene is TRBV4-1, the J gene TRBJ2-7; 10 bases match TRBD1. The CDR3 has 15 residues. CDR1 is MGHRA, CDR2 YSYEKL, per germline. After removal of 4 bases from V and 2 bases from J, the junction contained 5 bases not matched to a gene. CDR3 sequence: CASSPLGTGAYEQYF. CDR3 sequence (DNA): TGCGCCAGCAGCCCGCTCGGGACAGGGGCCTACGAGCAGTACTTC.

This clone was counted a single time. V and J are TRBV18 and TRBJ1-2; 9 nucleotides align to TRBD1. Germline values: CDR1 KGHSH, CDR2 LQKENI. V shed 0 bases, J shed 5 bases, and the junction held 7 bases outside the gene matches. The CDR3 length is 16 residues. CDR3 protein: CASSPPGTGPGYGYTF. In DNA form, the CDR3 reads TGTGCCAGCTCACCACCGGGGACAGGGCCTGGGTATGGCTACACCTTC.

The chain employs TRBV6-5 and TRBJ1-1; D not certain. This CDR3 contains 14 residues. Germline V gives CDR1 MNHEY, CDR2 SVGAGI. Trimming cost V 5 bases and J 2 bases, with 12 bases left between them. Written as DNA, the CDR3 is TGTGCCAGCAGTCGTGGGGAGAGAAACACTGAAGCTTTCTTT. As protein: CASSRGERNTEAFF.

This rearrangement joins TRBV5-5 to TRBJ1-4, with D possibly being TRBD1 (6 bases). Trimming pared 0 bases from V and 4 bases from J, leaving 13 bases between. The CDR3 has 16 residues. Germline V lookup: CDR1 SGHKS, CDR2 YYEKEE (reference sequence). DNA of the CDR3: TGTGCCAGCAGCTTGGGAAACAAGGGGGTTAATGAAAAACTGTTTTTT. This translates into CASSLGNKGVNEKLFF. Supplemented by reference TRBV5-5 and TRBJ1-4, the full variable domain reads DAGVTQSPTHLIKTRGQQVTLRCSPISGHKSVSWYQQVLGQGPQFIFQYYEKEERGRGNFPDRFSARQFPNYSSELNVNALLLGDSALYLCASSLGNKGVNEKLFFGSGTQLSVL.

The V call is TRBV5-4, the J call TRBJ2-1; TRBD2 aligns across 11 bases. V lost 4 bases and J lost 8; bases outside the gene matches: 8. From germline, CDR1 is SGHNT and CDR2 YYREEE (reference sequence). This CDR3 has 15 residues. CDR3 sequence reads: CASSVGLAEIYEQFF. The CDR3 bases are TGTGCCAGCAGCGTGGGACTAGCGGAAATCTATGAGCAGTTCTTC.

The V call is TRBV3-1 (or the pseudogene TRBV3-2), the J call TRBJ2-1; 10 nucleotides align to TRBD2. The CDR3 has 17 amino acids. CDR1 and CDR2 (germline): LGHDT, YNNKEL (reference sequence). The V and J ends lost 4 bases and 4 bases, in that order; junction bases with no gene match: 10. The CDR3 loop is CASSLETSGPAYNEQFF. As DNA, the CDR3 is TGTGCCAGCAGCCTCGAGACTAGCGGGCCCGCTTACAATGAGCAGTTCTTC.

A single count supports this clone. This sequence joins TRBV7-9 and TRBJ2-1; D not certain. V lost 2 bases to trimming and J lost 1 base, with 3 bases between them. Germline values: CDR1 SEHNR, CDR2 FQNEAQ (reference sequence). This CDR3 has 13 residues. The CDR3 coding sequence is TGTGCCAGCAGCTTACAATCCTACAATGAGCAGTTCTTC. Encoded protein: CASSLQSYNEQFF.

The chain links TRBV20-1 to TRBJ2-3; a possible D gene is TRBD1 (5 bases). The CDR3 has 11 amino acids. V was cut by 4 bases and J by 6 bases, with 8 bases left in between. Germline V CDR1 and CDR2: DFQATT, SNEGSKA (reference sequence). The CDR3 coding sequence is TGCAGTGCTAAGGGGCTGGATACGCAGTATTTT. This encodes CSAKGLDTQYF.

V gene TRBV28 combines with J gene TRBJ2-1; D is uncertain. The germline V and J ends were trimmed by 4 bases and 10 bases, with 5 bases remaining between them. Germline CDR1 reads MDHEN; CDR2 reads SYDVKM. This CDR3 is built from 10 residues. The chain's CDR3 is CASSSTEQFF. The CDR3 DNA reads TGTGCCAGCAGTTCGACAGAGCAGTTCTTC. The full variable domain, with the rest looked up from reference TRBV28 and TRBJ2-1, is DVKVTQSSRYLVKRTGEKVFLECVQDMDHENMFWYRQDPGLGLRLIYFSYDVKMKEKGDIPEGYSVSREKKERFSLILESASTNQTSMYLCASSSTEQFFGPGTRLTVL.

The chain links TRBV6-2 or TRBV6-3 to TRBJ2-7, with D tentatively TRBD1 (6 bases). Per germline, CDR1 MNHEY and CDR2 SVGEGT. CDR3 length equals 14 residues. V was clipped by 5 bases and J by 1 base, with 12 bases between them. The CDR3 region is CASSTPTGSYEQYF. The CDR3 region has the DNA TGTGCCAGCAGTACACCGACAGGATCCTACGAGCAGTACTTC.

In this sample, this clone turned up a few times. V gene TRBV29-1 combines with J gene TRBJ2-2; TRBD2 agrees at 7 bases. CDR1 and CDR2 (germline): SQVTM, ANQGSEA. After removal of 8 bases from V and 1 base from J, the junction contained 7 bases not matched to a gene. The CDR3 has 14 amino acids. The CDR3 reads CSFRGRMNTGELFF. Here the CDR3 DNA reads TGCAGCTTCCGCGGGAGAATGAACACCGGGGAGCTGTTTTTT.

CDR3: CASSPSLQVYGYTF. The CDR3 coding sequence is TGTGCCAGCAGTCCGTCATTACAGGTCTATGGCTACACCTTC. The chain joins TRBV28 to TRBJ1-2, with a weak D call TRBD1 (5 bases). Germline V CDR1 and CDR2: MDHEN, SYDVKM. The V gene lost 5 bases and the J gene lost 4 bases, with 14 bases spanning the gap. The CDR3 is made up of 14 amino acids.

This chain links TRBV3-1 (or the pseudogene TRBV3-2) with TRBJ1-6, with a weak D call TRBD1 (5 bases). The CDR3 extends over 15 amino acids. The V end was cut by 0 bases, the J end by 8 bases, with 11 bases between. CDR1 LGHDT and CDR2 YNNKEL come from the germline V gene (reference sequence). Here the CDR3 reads CASSQDAGRYSPLHF. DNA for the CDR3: TGTGCCAGCAGCCAAGATGCAGGGAGGTATTCACCCCTCCACTTT.

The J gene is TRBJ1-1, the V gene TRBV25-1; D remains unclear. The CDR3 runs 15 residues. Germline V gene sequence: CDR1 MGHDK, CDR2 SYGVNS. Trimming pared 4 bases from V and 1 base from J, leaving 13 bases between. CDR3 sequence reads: CASSGQTSPNTEAFF. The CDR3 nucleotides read TGTGCCAGCAGTGGCCAGACTTCACCGAACACTGAAGCTTTCTTT. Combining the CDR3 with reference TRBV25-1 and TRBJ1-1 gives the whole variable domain EADIYQTPRYLVIGTGKKITLECSQTMGHDKMYWYQQDPGMELHLIHYSYGVNSTEKGDLSSESTVSRIRTEHFPLTLESARPSHTSQYLCASSGQTSPNTEAFFGQGTRLTVV.

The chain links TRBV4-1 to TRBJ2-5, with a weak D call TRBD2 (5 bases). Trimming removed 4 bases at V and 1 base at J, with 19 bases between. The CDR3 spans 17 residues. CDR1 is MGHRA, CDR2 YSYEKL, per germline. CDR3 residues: CASSRLNPQRLQETQYF. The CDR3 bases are TGCGCCAGCAGCCGCCTTAACCCACAGCGGCTCCAAGAGACCCAGTACTTC.

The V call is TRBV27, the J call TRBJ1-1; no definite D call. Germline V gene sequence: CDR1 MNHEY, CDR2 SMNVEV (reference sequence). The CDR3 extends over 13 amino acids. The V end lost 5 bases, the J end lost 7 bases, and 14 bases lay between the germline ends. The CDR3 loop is CASSRSGRLEAFF. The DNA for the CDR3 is TGTGCCAGCAGTCGTTCTGGCCGCCTTGAAGCTTTCTTT.

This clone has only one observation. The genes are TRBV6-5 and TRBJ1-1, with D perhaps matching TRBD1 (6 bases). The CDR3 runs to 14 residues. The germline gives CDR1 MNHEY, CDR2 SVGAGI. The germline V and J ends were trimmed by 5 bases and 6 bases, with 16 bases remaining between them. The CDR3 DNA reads TGTGCCAGCAGTAAACAGGGATTTGTCTCTGAAGCTTTCTTT. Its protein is CASSKQGFVSEAFF.

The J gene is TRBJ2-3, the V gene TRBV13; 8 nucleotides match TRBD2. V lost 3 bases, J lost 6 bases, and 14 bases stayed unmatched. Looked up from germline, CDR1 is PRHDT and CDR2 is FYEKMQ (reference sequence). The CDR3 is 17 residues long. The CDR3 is CASSFSLAVTGGDTQYF. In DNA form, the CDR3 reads TGTGCCAGCAGCTTTTCCCTAGCGGTAACGGGGGGGGATACGCAGTATTTT.

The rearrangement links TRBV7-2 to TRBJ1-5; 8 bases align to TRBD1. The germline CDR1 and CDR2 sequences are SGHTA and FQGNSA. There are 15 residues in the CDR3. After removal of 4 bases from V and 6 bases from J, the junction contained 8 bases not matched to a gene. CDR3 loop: CASSSSGGVTQPQHF. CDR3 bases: TGTGCCAGCAGCTCATCAGGGGGCGTCACTCAGCCCCAGCATTTT.

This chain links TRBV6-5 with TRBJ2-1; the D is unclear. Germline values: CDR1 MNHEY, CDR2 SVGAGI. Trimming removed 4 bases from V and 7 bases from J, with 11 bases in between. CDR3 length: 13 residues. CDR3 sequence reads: CASSSTIPNEQFF. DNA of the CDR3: TGTGCCAGCAGTTCCACTATCCCAAATGAGCAGTTCTTC.

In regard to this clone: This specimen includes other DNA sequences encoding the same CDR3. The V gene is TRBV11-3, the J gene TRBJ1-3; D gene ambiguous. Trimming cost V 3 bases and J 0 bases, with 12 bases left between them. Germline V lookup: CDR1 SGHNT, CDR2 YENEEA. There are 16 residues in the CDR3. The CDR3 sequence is CASSFGQASSGNTIYF. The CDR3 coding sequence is TGTGCCAGCAGCTTTGGTCAGGCAAGCTCTGGAAACACCATATATTTT.